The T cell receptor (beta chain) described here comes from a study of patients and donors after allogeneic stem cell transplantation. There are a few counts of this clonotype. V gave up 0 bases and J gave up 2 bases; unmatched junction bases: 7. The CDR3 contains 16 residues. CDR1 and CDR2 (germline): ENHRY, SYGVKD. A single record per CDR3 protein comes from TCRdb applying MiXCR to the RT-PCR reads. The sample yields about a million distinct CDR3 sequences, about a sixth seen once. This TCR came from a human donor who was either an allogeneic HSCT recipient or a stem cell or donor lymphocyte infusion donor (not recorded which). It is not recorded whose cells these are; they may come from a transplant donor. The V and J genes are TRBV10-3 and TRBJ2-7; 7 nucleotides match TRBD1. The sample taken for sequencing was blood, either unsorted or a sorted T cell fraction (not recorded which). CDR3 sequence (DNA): TGTGCCATCAGTGAGTCGAGTAACACAGGGGCCTACGAGCAGTACTTC. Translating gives CAISESSNTGAYEQYF.